This T cell receptor (beta chain) emerged from a study of technical replicates of blood from several donors. Assay: immunoSEQ multiplex PCR; the TCRdb copy retains only in-frame clones and omits some. The sample holds fewer than 80,000 clones, roughly 91% seen once. V lost 0 bases, J lost 3 bases, and 6 bases stayed unmatched. This CDR3 contains 16 residues. The germline gives CDR1 SGHRS, CDR2 YFSETQ. Material for sequencing was PBMCs. The chain recombines TRBV5-1 with TRBJ2-7; 10 positions match TRBD2. The receptor comes from a human donor in good health. Some clones in this sample may be carry-over from other donors' samples. As DNA, the CDR3 is TGCGCCAGCAGCTTGGTCGCTAGCGGGAGTAACTACGAGCAGTACTTC. The encoded protein is CASSLVASGSNYEQYF.